This T cell receptor beta chain stems from a study of cytomegalovirus exposure and HLA in healthy donors. Study findings and constraints: In vitro work confirmed that a few CMV-associated chains recognize CMV antigens. TCR beta V segments were, for the most part, productive about 87% or about 30% of the time in an earlier analysis. Most TCR sequences proved rare, with some public TCRs found in many donors.

As to this clone: Its antigen remains unknown.

Primers: 60 Vbeta forward and 13 Jbeta reverse. Clones were sequenced by immunoSEQ multiplex PCR, and TCRdb holds only the in-frame ones, with some missing. This sample has under 150,000 clones, with approximately 9.4% found just once. Germline-derived CDR1 and CDR2 are MNHEY and SVGAGI. V lost 6 bases, J lost 4 bases, and 1 base stayed unmatched. The CDR3 runs to 14 residues. The sample was PBMCs. The chain links TRBV6-5 to TRBJ2-2; TRBD1 matches 11 bases. The source of this sequence is a man younger than 45 in good health and CMV-seronegative. For the CDR3, the DNA is TGTGCCAGCAGCGGGACAGGGGGCACCGGGGAGCTGTTTTTT. Amino acids: CASSGTGGTGELFF.